This record looks at one T cell receptor (beta chain) sequence and its context. Profiled with immunoSEQ multiplex PCR; TCRdb holds only in-frame clones, not every one. The sample yields about 200,000 clones, roughly 80% seen once. The data stem from a study of blood T cell repertoires in COVID-19. The sequencing input was peripheral blood. This clonotype was sampled from a human donor in a cohort sampled during active COVID-19.

CDR3: CSASPIQGLQGGYTF. CDR3 DNA: TGCAGTGCTAGTCCCATCCAGGGATTGCAAGGTGGCTACACCTTC. The rearrangement links TRBV20-1 to TRBJ1-2; a weak D match, TRBD1 (5 bases). The germline CDR1 and CDR2 sequences are DFQATT and SNEGSKA (reference sequence). The CDR3 runs to 15 residues. V was pared by 3 bases and J by 7 bases, with 21 bases between.